The sequence of this TCR beta chain was determined in a study of CD8 T cells in Susac syndrome. With random hexamers, reverse transcription was performed on roughly 0.45 to 1 ug of RNA. An immunoSEQ multiplex PCR generated amplified TCR beta CDR3 products spanning 54 Vbeta and 13 Jbeta. TCRdb re-called the immunoSEQ multiplex PCR reads through MiXCR, storing one row per CDR3 protein. In the table there are under 200,000 distinct CDR3 sequences, around 94% of which are singletons. Whole-study findings and limits: The study acknowledged a relatively small number of individuals in its TCR sequencing and HLA analysis.

From blood CD8+ and CD4+ T cells, the TCR beta chain was sequenced. Matched for age and sex, the controls were healthy donors. Germline lookup yields CDR1 DFQATT and CDR2 SNEGSKA (reference sequence). This CDR3 spans 15 amino acids. Germline trimming cut 6 bases from V and 2 bases from J; bases unmatched to any gene: 6. As to this clonotype: Its antigen is not identified.

The sequencing sample was made of CD4+ T cells from PBMCs. The source is a human donor in good health. V and J are TRBV20-1 and TRBJ2-7; 14 bases map to TRBD2. The CDR3 sequence is CSAQGLAGAPYEQYF. CDR3 nucleotides: TGCAGTGCCCAGGGACTAGCGGGGGCCCCCTACGAGCAGTACTTC.